A selection of T cell receptor beta chains follows, all from one sample in a study of blood T cell repertoires in COVID-19. Produced via immunoSEQ multiplex PCR; TCRdb's table is partial and in-frame only. The sample consists of about 170,000 clones, around three quarters of them appearing once. Sequenced: peripheral blood. The source is a man between 60 and 75 years old with acute or convalescent COVID-19. CDR3s include the opening cysteine and the closing phenylalanine or tryptophan. Each record gives: clone size, J gene, V gene, D gene, CDR3 DNA, CDR3 protein. The D gene is left open where the match is weak. Clone size is shown for a subset of rows, as once, few, many or a class of expanded clone.

>once|TRBJ2-5|TRBV6-4|NA
TGTGCCAGCAGTGACTTATCCCCCCAGACTAGTGAGGGAGAGACCCAGTACTTC
CASSDLSPQTSEGETQYF
>once|TRBJ2-5|TRBV3-1/TRBV3-2|TRBD1
TGTGCCAGCAGCCAAATGACAGGGATTTCGGAGACCCAGTACTTC
CASSQMTGISETQYF
>NA|TRBJ1-2|TRBV5-1|TRBD1
TGCGCCAGCAGCCCCCGACAGGGAGGAGATGGCTACACCTTC
CASSPRQGGDGYTF
>NA|TRBJ2-6|TRBV4-3|TRBD2
TGCGCCAGCAGCCAAGGAAGGACTAGTGGGGCCAACGTCCTGACTTTC
CASSQGRTSGANVLTF
>NA|TRBJ1-2|TRBV7-3|TRBD1
TGTGCCAGCAGCTTAGAACCCGGGACAGGGAATGGCTACACCTTC
CASSLEPGTGNGYTF
>NA|TRBJ1-1|TRBV16|NA
TGTGCCAGCAGCCAATCAGGGGCATCCGGAGCTTTCTTT
CASSQSGASGAFF
>once|TRBJ1-1|TRBV15|NA
TGTGCCACCAGCAGGGCAGGGCAGAACACTGAAGCTTTCTTT
CATSRAGQNTEAFF
>few|TRBJ1-6|TRBV19|NA
TGTGCCACGGCCGGCGGGAGGACTTCACCCCTCCACTTT
CATAGGRTSPLHF
>NA|TRBJ2-1|TRBV2|NA
TGTGCCAGCAAATCCGGGGTCGGTGAGCAGTTCTTC
CASKSGVGEQFF
>NA|TRBJ2-2|TRBV12-3/TRBV12-4|NA
TGTGCCAGCAGTTACAGACGCAACGGGGAGCTGTTTTTT
CASSYRRNGELFF